The sample holds a few counts of the clone carrying this TCR beta chain. What it binds is not known. TCRdb re-analysed the 5' RACE reads in MiXCR, keeping a single row per CDR3 protein. The table has roughly 570,000 distinct CDR3 sequences, 9.5% to 10% seen once. Per the germline V gene, CDR1 is KGHSH and CDR2 is LQKENI. Germline trimming cut 3 bases from V and 10 bases from J; bases unmatched to any gene: 6. The CDR3 runs 15 residues. This sample is drawn from a study of identical twins. The study, taken as a whole, reports: Memory repertoires showed no such pattern, whereas abundant cord blood beta clonotypes carried fewer insertions. Partial confounding of zero-insertion analyses by invariant MAIT and iNKT cells was possible.

This sample was shared with a second study, whose subject was yellow fever vaccine responses in identical twins.

Sequenced material: PBMCs. This receptor was identified in a woman aged 18-29 years in good health. The chain carries TRBV18 and TRBJ1-6, with TRBD1 matching over 10 bases. Here the CDR3 reads CASSPTGQGQSPLHF. CDR3 nucleotides: TGTGCCAGCTCACCGACGGGACAGGGGCAGTCACCCCTCCACTTT.